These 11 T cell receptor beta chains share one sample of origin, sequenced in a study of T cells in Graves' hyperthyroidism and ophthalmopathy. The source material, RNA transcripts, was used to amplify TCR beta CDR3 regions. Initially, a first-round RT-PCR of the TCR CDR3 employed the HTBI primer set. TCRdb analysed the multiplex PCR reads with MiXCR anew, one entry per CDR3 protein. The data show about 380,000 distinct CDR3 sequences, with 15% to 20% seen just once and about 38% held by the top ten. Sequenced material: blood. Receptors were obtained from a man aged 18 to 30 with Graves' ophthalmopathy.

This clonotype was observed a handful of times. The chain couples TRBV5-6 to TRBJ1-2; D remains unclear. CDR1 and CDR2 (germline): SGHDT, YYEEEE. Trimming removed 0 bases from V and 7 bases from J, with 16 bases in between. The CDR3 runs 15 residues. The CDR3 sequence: CASSLEGDPGVGYTF. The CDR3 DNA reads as TGTGCCAGCAGCTTGGAAGGTGACCCTGGGGTTGGCTACACCTTC.

The CDR3 sequence is CASSLAIGGANYGYTF. The DNA for the CDR3 is TGCGCCAGCAGCTTGGCTATAGGGGGCGCGAACTATGGCTACACCTTC. The chain uses TRBV5-1 and TRBJ1-2; 7 bases agree with TRBD1. The V gene end was trimmed by 0 bases and the J gene end by 2 bases; junction bases not matched to a gene: 7. Germline V gene lookup returns CDR1 SGHRS and CDR2 YFSETQ. The CDR3 spans 16 residues.

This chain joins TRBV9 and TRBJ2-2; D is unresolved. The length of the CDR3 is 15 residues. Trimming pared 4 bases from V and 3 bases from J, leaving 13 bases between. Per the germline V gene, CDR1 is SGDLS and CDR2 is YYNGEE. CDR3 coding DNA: TGTGCCAGCAGCCTCCGGTCCTTGGACACCGGGGAGCTGTTTTTT. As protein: CASSLRSLDTGELFF.

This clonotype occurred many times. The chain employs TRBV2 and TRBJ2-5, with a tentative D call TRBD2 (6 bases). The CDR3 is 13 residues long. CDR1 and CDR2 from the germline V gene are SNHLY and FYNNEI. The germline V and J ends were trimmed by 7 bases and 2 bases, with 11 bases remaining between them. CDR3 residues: CASTILAQETQYF. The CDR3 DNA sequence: TGTGCCAGCACCATCCTAGCGCAAGAGACCCAGTACTTC. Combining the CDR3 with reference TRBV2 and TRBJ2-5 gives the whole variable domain EPEVTQTPSHQVTQMGQEVILRCVPISNHLYFYWYRQILGQKVEFLVSFYNNEISEKSEIFDDQFSVERPDGSNFTLKIRSTKLEDSAMYFCASTILAQETQYFGPGTRLLVL.

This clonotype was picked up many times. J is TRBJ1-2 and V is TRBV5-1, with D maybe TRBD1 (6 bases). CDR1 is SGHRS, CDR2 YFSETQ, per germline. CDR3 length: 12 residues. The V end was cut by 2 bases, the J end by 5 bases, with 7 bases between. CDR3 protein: CASSLQGYGYTF. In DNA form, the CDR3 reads TGCGCCAGCAGCTTACAGGGATATGGCTACACCTTC.

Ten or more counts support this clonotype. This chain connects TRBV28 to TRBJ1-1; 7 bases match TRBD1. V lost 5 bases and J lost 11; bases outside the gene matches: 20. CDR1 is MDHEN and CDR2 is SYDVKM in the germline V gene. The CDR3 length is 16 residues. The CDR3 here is CASSAKGALRPLGAFF. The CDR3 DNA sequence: TGTGCCAGCAGTGCCAAGGGGGCCCTACGACCTTTAGGGGCTTTCTTT. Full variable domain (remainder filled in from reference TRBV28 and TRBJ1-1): DVKVTQSSRYLVKRTGEKVFLECVQDMDHENMFWYRQDPGLGLRLIYFSYDVKMKEKGDIPEGYSVSREKKERFSLILESASTNQTSMYLCASSAKGALRPLGAFFGQGTRLTVV.

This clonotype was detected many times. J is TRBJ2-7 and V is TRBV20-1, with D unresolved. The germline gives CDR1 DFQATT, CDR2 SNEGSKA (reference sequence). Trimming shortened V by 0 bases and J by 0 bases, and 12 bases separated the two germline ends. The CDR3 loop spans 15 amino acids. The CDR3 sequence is CSARDFGQTSYEQYF. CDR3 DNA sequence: TGCAGTGCTAGAGATTTCGGGCAGACCTCCTACGAGCAGTACTTC.

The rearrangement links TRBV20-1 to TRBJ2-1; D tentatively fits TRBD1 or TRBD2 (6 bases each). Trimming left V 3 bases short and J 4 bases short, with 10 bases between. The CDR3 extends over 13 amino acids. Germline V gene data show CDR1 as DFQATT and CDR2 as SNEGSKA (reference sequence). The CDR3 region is CSASRGTYNEQFF. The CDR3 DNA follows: TGCAGTGCTAGTAGGGGGACTTACAATGAGCAGTTCTTC.

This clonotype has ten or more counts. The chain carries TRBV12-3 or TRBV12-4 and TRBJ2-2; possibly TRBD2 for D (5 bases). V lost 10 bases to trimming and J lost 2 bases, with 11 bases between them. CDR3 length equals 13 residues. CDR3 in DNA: TGTGCCACCAAGAGGGTTAACACCGGGGAGCTGTTTTTT. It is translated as CATKRVNTGELFF.

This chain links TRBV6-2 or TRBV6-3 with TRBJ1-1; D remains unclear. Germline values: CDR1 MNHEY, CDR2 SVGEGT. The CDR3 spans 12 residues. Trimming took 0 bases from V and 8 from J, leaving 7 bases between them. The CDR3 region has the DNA TGTGCCAGCAGTTACTCGTGGGTGGAAGCTTTCTTT. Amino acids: CASSYSWVEAFF.

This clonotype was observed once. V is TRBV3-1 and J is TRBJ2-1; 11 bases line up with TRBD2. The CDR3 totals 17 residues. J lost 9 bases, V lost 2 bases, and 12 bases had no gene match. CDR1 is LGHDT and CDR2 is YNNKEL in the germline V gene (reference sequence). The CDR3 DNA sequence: TGTGCCAGCAGCCAAACTCTCCCTAGCGGGGGGCGGGGTGAGCAGTTCTTC. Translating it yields CASSQTLPSGGRGEQFF.